Listed below are T cell receptor beta chains from one sample, sequenced in a study of shared clonotypes between healthy human individuals. Using immunoSEQ multiplex PCR, the repertoire was profiled, and TCRdb retains in-frame clones only, with some absent. Here the sample spans 2 million to 2.5 million clones, approximately 95% being singletons. The sequenced sample was naive CD4+ T cells from PBMCs. Every receptor here comes from a man between 18 and 35 years old in good health. Some clones in this sample may be carry-over from other donors' samples. Both conserved end residues are part of each CDR3. D genes are given only for firm matches. A clone size is listed for some rows: how often the clone was seen (once, few, many), or a class if it is expanded.

v_call: TRBV4-3; clone_size: .; j_call: TRBJ2-1; d_call: TRBD2; cdr3_nt: TGCGCCAGCAGCCAAGCTAGCGGGGATGGGGGACAGTTCTTC; cdr3_aa: CASSQASGDGGQFF
v_call: TRBV7-3; clone_size: .; j_call: TRBJ2-5; d_call: TRBD2; cdr3_nt: TGTGCCAGCAGCTATAGCGGGAGGGAGACCCAGTACTTC; cdr3_aa: CASSYSGRETQYF
v_call: TRBV29-1; clone_size: .; j_call: TRBJ2-4; d_call: TRBD2; cdr3_nt: TGCAGCGTTCGGCTAGCGGGATCTGTTTTCGCCAAAAACATTCAGTACTTC; cdr3_aa: CSVRLAGSVFAKNIQYF
v_call: TRBV10-1; clone_size: .; j_call: TRBJ2-2; d_call: .; cdr3_nt: TGCGCCAGCAGTGAGTCGCGAGCTTTGTGGGCCCCAGCGAACACCGGGGAGCTGTTTTTT; cdr3_aa: CASSESRALWAPANTGELFF
v_call: TRBV30; clone_size: .; j_call: TRBJ2-1; d_call: .; cdr3_nt: TGTGCCTGGATAATAGGATCCAATGAGCAGTTCTTC; cdr3_aa: CAWIIGSNEQFF
v_call: TRBV28; clone_size: .; j_call: TRBJ1-2; d_call: .; cdr3_nt: TGTGCCAGCAGTTTATTGGGGCTAGGGACGGAATCTAACTATGGCTACACCTTC; cdr3_aa: CASSLLGLGTESNYGYTF
v_call: TRBV30; clone_size: .; j_call: TRBJ2-5; d_call: .; cdr3_nt: TGTGCCTGGAGTGCGGGAGAGACCCAGTACTTC; cdr3_aa: CAWSAGETQYF
v_call: TRBV4-2; clone_size: .; j_call: TRBJ2-3; d_call: .; cdr3_nt: TGTGCCAGCAGCCAAGTAGAGCCCGTGGCGGCTACGCAGTATTTT; cdr3_aa: CASSQVEPVAATQYF
v_call: TRBV14; clone_size: .; j_call: TRBJ2-3; d_call: .; cdr3_nt: TGTGCCAGCAGCCAAGACCCCCAGGGACGACCTAGCACAGATACGCAGTATTTT; cdr3_aa: CASSQDPQGRPSTDTQYF
v_call: TRBV9; clone_size: .; j_call: TRBJ1-1; d_call: TRBD1; cdr3_nt: TGTGCCAGCAGCGTAGGATTGAACAGGGGGCTTGTCACTGAAGCTTTCTTT; cdr3_aa: CASSVGLNRGLVTEAFF
v_call: TRBV18; clone_size: .; j_call: TRBJ1-2; d_call: .; cdr3_nt: TGTGCCAGCTCACTAAACCGAGGACAGACCAAAGATGGCTACACCTTC; cdr3_aa: CASSLNRGQTKDGYTF
v_call: TRBV28; clone_size: once; j_call: TRBJ1-5; d_call: .; cdr3_nt: TGTGCCAGCAGGGGAAGGTGGAGGAGCAATCAGCCCCAGCATTTT; cdr3_aa: CASRGRWRSNQPQHF
v_call: TRBV30; clone_size: .; j_call: TRBJ1-2; d_call: .; cdr3_nt: TGTGCCTGGAGTGTAGGAGGTGCAGCCCCCTATGGCTACACCTTC; cdr3_aa: CAWSVGGAAPYGYTF
v_call: TRBV19; clone_size: .; j_call: TRBJ1-5; d_call: .; cdr3_nt: TGTGCCAGTAGTATTCCCCCGGACAGAGGCGGCAATCAGCCCCAGCATTTT; cdr3_aa: CASSIPPDRGGNQPQHF
v_call: TRBV28; clone_size: .; j_call: TRBJ1-5; d_call: .; cdr3_nt: TGTGCCAGCAGCCCGGTTGTAGCCGGGCCCCAGCATTTT; cdr3_aa: CASSPVVAGPQHF
v_call: TRBV10-1; clone_size: .; j_call: TRBJ1-5; d_call: .; cdr3_nt: TGCGCCAGCAGGAGGAGAGATCAGCCCCAGCATTTT; cdr3_aa: CASRRRDQPQHF
v_call: TRBV28; clone_size: .; j_call: TRBJ1-3; d_call: .; cdr3_nt: TGTGCCAGCAGTTTCCATCGAGGGGCTGGAAACACCATATATTTT; cdr3_aa: CASSFHRGAGNTIYF
v_call: TRBV9; clone_size: .; j_call: TRBJ2-3; d_call: .; cdr3_nt: TGTGCCGGTCCCCTCAACGAGGTTGGAGACACAGATACGCAGTATTTT; cdr3_aa: CAGPLNEVGDTDTQYF
v_call: TRBV7-2; clone_size: .; j_call: TRBJ2-3; d_call: TRBD2; cdr3_nt: TGTGCCAGCAGCTTAATACAGGACGGGAGGAGCGCAGATACGCAGTATTTT; cdr3_aa: CASSLIQDGRSADTQYF
v_call: TRBV6-1; clone_size: .; j_call: TRBJ1-3; d_call: .; cdr3_nt: TGTGCCAGCAGTGATCTGGACTACTCTGGAAACACCATATATTTT; cdr3_aa: CASSDLDYSGNTIYF
v_call: TRBV4-1; clone_size: .; j_call: TRBJ2-7; d_call: .; cdr3_nt: TGCGCCAGCAGCCCGCCGACAACACAGGGTTTTTGGGTCGAGTACTTC; cdr3_aa: CASSPPTTQGFWVEYF
v_call: TRBV19; clone_size: .; j_call: TRBJ1-1; d_call: TRBD1; cdr3_nt: TGTGCCAGTAGTATAGGGAGGGGGCCATGGGGTCTGAACACTGAAGCTTTCTTT; cdr3_aa: CASSIGRGPWGLNTEAFF
v_call: TRBV4-2; clone_size: once; j_call: TRBJ1-1; d_call: .; cdr3_nt: TGTGCCAGCAGCCAAGAAGCATCGGACAGTTTTGCTTTCTTT; cdr3_aa: CASSQEASDSFAFF
v_call: TRBV5-6; clone_size: .; j_call: TRBJ1-2; d_call: .; cdr3_nt: TGTGTCAGCAGCTTTGGGCCCTTTGGGGGAGCTAACTATGGCTACACCTTC; cdr3_aa: CVSSFGPFGGANYGYTF
v_call: TRBV6-1; clone_size: .; j_call: TRBJ2-5; d_call: .; cdr3_nt: TGTGCCAGCAGAGGGCCCTCCCAAGAGACCCAGTACTTC; cdr3_aa: CASRGPSQETQYF
v_call: TRBV14; clone_size: .; j_call: TRBJ2-1; d_call: .; cdr3_nt: TGTGCCAGCAGCCAAGATCCCAGGGGTATCTCCTACAATGAGCAGTTCTTC; cdr3_aa: CASSQDPRGISYNEQFF